Listed here are 23 T cell receptor beta chains from one sample, sequenced in a study of identical twins (dated by TCRdb to between 2015 and 2016). The library was built by means of 5' RACE. Instrument on record: Illumina HiSeq 2000. TCRdb redid the processing of the public reads, applying fastp at Q25 and MiXCR, and retained in-frame beta chains. Here each entry gathers all rows of one CDR3 protein and keeps the most common genes and DNA. Recorded for this sample are approximately 700,000 distinct CDR3 sequences; around 6% of them occurred a single time. Roughly 2% of the sample comes from the top ten. The sequenced material came from naive T cells sorted from blood. The intended sense of this specimen's cell subset or site label: cells isolated with a human naive T-cell isolation kit. The receptors come from a man younger than 35 in good health.

This clonotype has at least ten counts. V is TRBV20-1 and J is TRBJ1-5; D unclear. The CDR3 covers 13 residues. Germline CDR1 reads DFQATT; CDR2 reads SNEGSKA (reference sequence). With 4 bases removed from V and 4 bases from J, the gap between germline ends came to 11 bases. The chain's CDR3 is CSAISRENQPQHF. For the CDR3, the DNA is TGCAGTGCTATATCAAGGGAGAATCAGCCCCAGCATTTT.

This clonotype has ten or more counts. V and J are TRBV12-3 or TRBV12-4 and TRBJ2-5; D not resolved. Trimming took off 3 bases at V and 3 bases at J, with 11 bases between the two ends. This CDR3 has 14 amino acids. CDR3: CASSFHLGKETQYF. The CDR3 DNA sequence: TGTGCCAGCAGTTTTCATCTCGGTAAAGAGACCCAGTACTTC.

This clonotype showed up many times. The chain carries TRBV5-1 and TRBJ2-7; the match to TRBD2 covers 9 bases. CDR3 length: 15 residues. After removal of 4 bases from V and 0 bases from J, the junction contained 5 bases not matched to a gene. CDR1 is SGHRS, CDR2 YFSETQ, per germline. For the CDR3, the DNA is TGCGCCAGCAGCGAAGCGGGAGGTTACTCCTACGAGCAGTACTTC. Residues: CASSEAGGYSYEQYF.

The genes are TRBV7-2 and TRBJ2-1; 9 bases match TRBD1. Germline loops: CDR1 SGHTA, CDR2 FQGNSA. The CDR3 covers 14 residues. The trim removed 5 bases at V and 9 bases at J, leaving 8 bases unmatched. The CDR3 loop reads CASSPFTGGTEQFF. CDR3 DNA sequence: TGTGCCAGCAGCCCGTTCACAGGGGGCACTGAGCAGTTCTTC.

This clonotype was detected many times. This chain uses TRBV5-1 with TRBJ2-3; D is perhaps TRBD1 (6 bases). CDR3 length: 16 amino acids. Germline V CDR1 and CDR2: SGHRS, YFSETQ. Trimming shortened V by 4 bases and J by 1 base, and 16 bases separated the two germline ends. DNA of the CDR3: TGCGCCAGCAGCCAACAACAGGGTGGAGGCACAGATACGCAGTATTTT. It codes for CASSQQQGGGTDTQYF.

This clonotype was counted ten times or more. V and J are TRBV20-1 and TRBJ2-5; no reliable D call. The CDR3 runs to 11 residues. The V and J ends lost 8 bases and 2 bases respectively, with 9 bases between them. Germline-derived CDR1 and CDR2 are DFQATT and SNEGSKA (reference sequence). Here the CDR3 reads CSTVRQETQYF. CDR3 nucleotide sequence: TGCAGTACAGTGCGGCAAGAGACCCAGTACTTC.

This clonotype showed up many times. The rearrangement links TRBV9 to TRBJ2-2; D uncertain. CDR3 size: 12 residues. Trimming pared 4 bases from V and 6 bases from J, leaving 7 bases between. Per the germline V gene, CDR1 is SGDLS and CDR2 is YYNGEE. The CDR3 DNA reads as TGTGCCAGCAGCACCCCCGCCGGGGAGCTGTTTTTT. Its translation: CASSTPAGELFF.

This clonotype was recorded many times. The V call is TRBV12-3 or TRBV12-4, the J call TRBJ2-1, with D possibly being TRBD1 or TRBD2 (5 bases each). The V end was cut by 5 bases, the J end by 5 bases, with 13 bases between. The CDR3 length is 14 residues. In nucleotides, the CDR3 is TGTGCCAGCAGTCCCGCCGGGACCCACAATGAGCAGTTCTTC. Its translation: CASSPAGTHNEQFF.

This clonotype appeared many times. The chain employs TRBV4-3 and TRBJ2-2; tentatively, D is TRBD1 (6 bases). The CDR3 spans 15 residues. CDR1 LGHNA and CDR2 YSLEER come from the germline V gene. Trimming pared 0 bases from V and 7 bases from J, leaving 12 bases between. CDR3 sequence: CASSQEYRVVGELFF. CDR3 bases: TGCGCCAGCAGCCAAGAATACAGGGTAGTCGGGGAGCTGTTTTTT.

This clonotype was counted only a few times. The chain employs TRBV3-1 and TRBJ2-5, with a weak D call TRBD1 (5 bases). This CDR3 is 16 amino acids long. V was cut by 3 bases and J by 1 base, with 15 bases left in between. Germline values: CDR1 LGHDT, CDR2 YNNKEL (reference sequence). CDR3 protein: CASSHGWGDLQETQYF. CDR3 coding DNA: TGTGCCAGCAGCCATGGGTGGGGCGATCTCCAAGAGACCCAGTACTTC.

This clonotype was observed at least ten times. J is TRBJ2-4 and V is TRBV2; maybe TRBD1 (6 bases). Per the germline V gene, CDR1 is SNHLY and CDR2 is FYNNEI. Trimming pared 3 bases from V and 0 bases from J, leaving 15 bases between. The CDR3 is 17 amino acids. The CDR3 region is CASSDRGLTGAKNIQYF. Written as DNA, the CDR3 is TGTGCCAGCAGTGACAGGGGTCTCACGGGAGCCAAAAACATTCAGTACTTC.

The sample holds many counts of this clonotype. The chain has TRBV29-1 and TRBJ2-1, with D tentatively TRBD1 (6 bases). Trimming stripped 7 bases from V and 7 bases from J, with 11 bases between. The V gene's germline CDR1 is SQVTM and CDR2 ANQGSEA. CDR3 length equals 11 residues. The CDR3: CSARGWNEQFF. In DNA form, the CDR3 reads TGCAGCGCCAGGGGTTGGAATGAGCAGTTCTTC.

There are many counts of this clonotype. The gene calls are TRBV6-2 or TRBV6-3 and TRBJ2-1; 13 nucleotides align to TRBD2. This CDR3 has 23 residues. With 2 bases clipped from V and 0 bases from J, the junction kept 19 bases outside the gene matches. Germline V gives CDR1 MNHEY, CDR2 SVGEGT. In nucleotides, the CDR3 is TGTGCCAGCAGTTACCCGACTAGCGGGAGGAATGGCAGGCTATTGAGCTCCTACAATGAGCAGTTCTTC. Translating it yields CASSYPTSGRNGRLLSSYNEQFF.

This chain uses TRBV20-1 with TRBJ1-3; D gene ambiguous. V was trimmed by 4 bases and J by 7 bases, leaving 8 bases between them. The CDR3 runs 11 residues. CDR1 and CDR2 from the germline V gene are DFQATT and SNEGSKA (reference sequence). The CDR3 reads CSAKGQNTIYF. Written as DNA, the CDR3 is TGCAGTGCTAAAGGGCAGAACACCATATATTTT.

This clonotype occurred a few times. V gene TRBV7-8 combines with J gene TRBJ1-2; 8 positions agree with TRBD1. J gave up 0 bases and V 5 bases, and 8 bases lay outside the gene matches. The CDR3 runs to 16 residues. From germline, CDR1 is SGHVS and CDR2 FQNEAQ. CDR3 protein: CASSHGQGTSNYGYTF. The CDR3 nucleotides are TGTGCCAGCAGCCATGGACAGGGAACGTCTAACTATGGCTACACCTTC.

This clonotype has just a few counts. V gene TRBV15 combines with J gene TRBJ2-6, with D unclear. The CDR3 contains 13 residues. Germline V lookup: CDR1 LNHNV, CDR2 YYDKDF (reference sequence). Trimming removed 11 bases from V and 3 bases from J, with 11 bases in between. The DNA for the CDR3 is TGTGCCGCCCGGTGGGGTGGGGCCAACGTCCTGACTTTC. Translation: CAARWGGANVLTF.

This clonotype appeared many times. This sequence joins TRBV4-3 and TRBJ2-7; 10 bases align to TRBD2. Germline V CDR1 and CDR2: LGHNA, YSLEER. The V and J ends lost 1 base and 0 bases, in that order; junction bases with no gene match: 6. The CDR3 runs 17 residues. Here the CDR3 DNA reads TGCGCCAGCAGCCAAGTGACTAGCGGGCGGGACTCCTACGAGCAGTACTTC. This encodes CASSQVTSGRDSYEQYF.

The rearrangement joins TRBV19 to TRBJ2-3; tentative D call: TRBD1 (6 bases). Trimming took 6 bases from V and 4 from J, leaving 14 bases between them. Germline CDR1 is LNHDA and CDR2 is SQIVND (reference sequence). The CDR3 spans 14 residues. CDR3 sequence (DNA): TGTGCCAGTAGCACCACACAGGGACCAGATACGCAGTATTTT. Translating it yields CASSTTQGPDTQYF.

This clonotype was recorded many times. V gene TRBV7-9 combines with J gene TRBJ2-2, with D uncertain. This CDR3 has 13 residues. V gave up 7 bases and J gave up 4 bases, with 10 bases separating them. CDR1 is SEHNR and CDR2 is FQNEAQ in the germline V gene (reference sequence). The CDR3: CASIRLPTGELFF. Written as DNA, the CDR3 is TGTGCCAGCATCAGACTTCCCACCGGGGAGCTGTTTTTT.

This clonotype showed up just a few times. This sequence joins TRBV6-5 and TRBJ2-7, with 11 bases aligning to TRBD1. Unmatched junction bases numbered 4, after V lost 4 bases and J lost 5 bases. The CDR3 length is 14 residues. Per germline, CDR1 MNHEY and CDR2 SVGAGI. The CDR3 protein is CASSFPGQGDEQYF. CDR3 bases: TGTGCCAGCAGTTTTCCGGGACAGGGGGACGAGCAGTACTTC.

This clonotype was seen repeatedly, ten times or more. This chain's CDR3 is CASSVEGTSFDEQFF. For the CDR3, the DNA is TGTGCCAGCAGCGTAGAAGGGACTAGCTTCGATGAGCAGTTCTTC. The V call is TRBV9, the J call TRBJ2-1; 9 bases line up with TRBD2. Trimming took 0 bases from V and 8 from J; bases not matched to a gene: 6. From germline, CDR1 is SGDLS and CDR2 YYNGEE. CDR3 size: 15 residues.

This clonotype was picked up many times. This chain uses TRBV4-1 with TRBJ1-3; D call uncertain. The germline V gene encodes CDR1 MGHRA and CDR2 YSYEKL. The CDR3 is 19 residues long. Trimming removed 3 bases at V and 7 bases at J, with 28 bases between. CDR3 coding DNA: TGCGCCAGCAGCCACAACCGAGGCAACGGATCCTACGTAGGGAACACCATATATTTT. It is translated as CASSHNRGNGSYVGNTIYF.

This clonotype appeared many times. The chain combines TRBV29-1 with TRBJ2-3, with no clear D. V was clipped by 3 bases and J by 2 bases, with 12 bases between them. This CDR3 has 14 amino acids. Germline assignment: CDR1 SQVTM and CDR2 ANQGSEA. CDR3 residues: CSVDSGVLTDTQYF. In DNA, the CDR3 is TGCAGCGTTGACTCTGGGGTCCTCACAGATACGCAGTATTTT.